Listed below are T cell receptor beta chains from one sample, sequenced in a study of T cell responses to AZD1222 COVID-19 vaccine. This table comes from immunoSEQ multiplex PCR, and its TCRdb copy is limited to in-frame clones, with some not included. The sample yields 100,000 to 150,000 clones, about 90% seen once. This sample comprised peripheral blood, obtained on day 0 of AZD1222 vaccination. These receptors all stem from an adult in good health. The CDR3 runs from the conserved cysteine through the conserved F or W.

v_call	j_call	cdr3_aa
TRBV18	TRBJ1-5	CASSAFAGGNQPQHF
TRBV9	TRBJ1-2	CASSVGTGGDYGYTF
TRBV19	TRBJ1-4	CASSPTGGYLEKLFF
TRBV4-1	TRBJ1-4	CASSHFPGLPKEKLFF
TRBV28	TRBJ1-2	CASSLTQGGYGYTF
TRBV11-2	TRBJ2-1	CASSLVTSGNEQFF
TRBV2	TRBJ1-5	CASSEGAQSGGQPQHF
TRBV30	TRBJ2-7	CAWSELDGFPYEQYF
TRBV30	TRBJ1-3	CAWSSVGPRAGNTIYF
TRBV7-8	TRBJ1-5	CASSYVVGAGNQPQHF
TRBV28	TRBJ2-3	CASTLLDGTDTQYF